Listed below are T cell receptor beta chains from one sample, sequenced in a study of early T cells in non-severe SARS-CoV-2 infection. TCRdb independently ran MiXCR on the 5' RACE reads; one entry per CDR3 protein. This sample has 45,000 to 65,000 distinct CDR3 sequences, with 10% to 15% found just once. Material: whole blood, obtained at baseline. These receptors were taken from an adult who was a healthcare worker with PCR-confirmed SARS-CoV-2 infection or an uninfected control (not recorded which). The CDR3 runs from the conserved cysteine through the conserved F or W. The D gene is left open where the match is weak. The size entry is marked missing in some rows and otherwise reads once, few, many or a size class.

>TRBV10-1|TRBJ2-7|few|TRBD1
TGCGCCAGCAGTGTCCCTTCACGAGACCGGGACAGGTCCTACGAGCAGTACTTC
CASSVPSRDRDRSYEQYF
>TRBV10-2|TRBJ2-2|NA|TRBD1
TGCGCCAGCAAGGGACAGGGGGACACCGGGGAGCTGTTTTTT
CASKGQGDTGELFF
>TRBV20-1|TRBJ2-1|many|NA
TGCAGTGCTAGCGGGCGTGGGAATGAGCAGTTCTTC
CSASGRGNEQFF
>TRBV28|TRBJ1-5|many|NA
TGTGCCAGCAGTCGCGGCGGGGAGCGGCAGCCCCAGCATTTT
CASSRGGERQPQHF
>TRBV7-3|TRBJ2-3|few|NA
TGTGCCAGCCCTTCCGACAGGCGCCTACGGGCAGATACGCAGTATTTT
CASPSDRRLRADTQYF
>TRBV5-5|TRBJ2-1|NA|NA
TGTGCCAGCAGCTTGGTGAGTGCCGTTTACAATGAGCAGTTCTTC
CASSLVSAVYNEQFF
>TRBV28|TRBJ1-1|NA|TRBD1
TGTGCCAGCAGGCGAGCACAGGGGGCAAGTGAAGCTTTCTTT
CASRRAQGASEAFF
>TRBV28|TRBJ1-5|NA|NA
TGTGCCAGCAGTTTGGAAGGAGTAAATCAGCCCCAGCATTTT
CASSLEGVNQPQHF
>TRBV7-2|TRBJ1-2|NA|NA
TGTGCCAGCAGCCCGTACCTGGCTGGGAGCCGTGGCTACACCTTC
CASSPYLAGSRGYTF
>TRBV7-9|TRBJ2-3|NA|NA
TGTGCCAGCAGCGGAGGGCGGGACAGTCCTCATCCAGATACGCAGTATTTT
CASSGGRDSPHPDTQYF
>TRBV7-8|TRBJ2-7|NA|NA
TGTGCCAGCAGCTTTGATAGACAGGCCGAGCAGTACTTC
CASSFDRQAEQYF
>TRBV6-1|TRBJ1-6|many|NA
TGTGCCAGCAGTGCGAAACAAGATAATTCACCCCTCCACTTT
CASSAKQDNSPLHF